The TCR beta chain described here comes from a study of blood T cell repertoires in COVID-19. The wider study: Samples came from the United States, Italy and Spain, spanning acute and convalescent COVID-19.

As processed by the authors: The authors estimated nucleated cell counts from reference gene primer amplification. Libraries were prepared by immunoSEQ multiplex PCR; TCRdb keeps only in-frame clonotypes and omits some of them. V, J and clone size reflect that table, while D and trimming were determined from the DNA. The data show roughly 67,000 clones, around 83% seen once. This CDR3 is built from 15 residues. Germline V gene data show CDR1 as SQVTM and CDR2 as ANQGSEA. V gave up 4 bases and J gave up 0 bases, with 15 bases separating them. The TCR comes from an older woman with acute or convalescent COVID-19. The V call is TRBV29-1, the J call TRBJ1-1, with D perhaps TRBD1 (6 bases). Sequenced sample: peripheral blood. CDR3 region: CSVVGTSYLNTEAFF. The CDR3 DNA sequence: TGCAGCGTTGTTGGGACATCATACCTGAACACTGAAGCTTTCTTT.